This TCR beta chain was captured in a study of post-analysis software for immune sequencing data. Findings and limits, study-wide: Relative to controls, patients had five TRBV segments at higher frequency, with TRBV5-6, TRBV5-1 and TRBV20-1 among these.

TCR beta cDNA libraries had unique molecular identifiers. One entry per CDR3 protein, called by TCRdb with MiXCR from the PCR reads. Of about half a million distinct CDR3 sequences in the sample, less than 40% were seen once. Per the germline V gene, CDR1 is SGDLS and CDR2 is YYNGEE. The V gene lost 0 bases and the J gene lost 0 bases, with 10 bases spanning the gap. The CDR3 sequence is 15 residues long. This clonotype was observed a handful of times. Its antigen remains unknown. The sequencing input was blood. This TCR came from a girl aged 2-17 years with multiple sclerosis. The gene calls are TRBV9 and TRBJ2-7; the D gene is possibly TRBD2 (6 bases). This CDR3 is CASSVGEDYSYEQYF. Here the CDR3 DNA reads TGTGCCAGCAGCGTAGGGGAGGACTACTCCTACGAGCAGTACTTC.